The next 17 T cell receptor beta chains were all read from a single sample in a study of molecular identifiers for immune sequencing clone quantification. TCRdb reprocessed the PCR reads with MiXCR, giving one entry per CDR3 protein. The sample records more than 550,000 distinct CDR3 sequences, 25% being singletons. The material sequenced was naive CD8+ T cells from blood, with Jurkat cell RNA spiked in. Subset of the sample: FACS-sorted CD8+CD4-CCR7+CD45RA+ naive T cells. The origin of the receptors is a human donor in good health. Some libraries in this study had Jurkat cell RNA spiked in.

J is TRBJ2-3 and V is TRBV28; 7 bases line up with TRBD2. The CDR3 contains 15 residues. The germline V gene encodes CDR1 MDHEN and CDR2 SYDVKM. Trimming removed 0 bases from V and 6 bases from J; junction bases left unmatched: 6. The chain's CDR3 is CASSLWGRALDTQYF. In nucleotides, the CDR3 is TGTGCCAGCAGTTTATGGGGGAGGGCCCTTGATACGCAGTATTTT.

The J gene is TRBJ1-1, the V gene TRBV27; no clear D gene. The CDR3 is made up of 18 amino acids. Trimming pared 0 bases from V and 0 bases from J, leaving 17 bases between. The germline gives CDR1 MNHEY, CDR2 SMNVEV (reference sequence). The CDR3 sequence is CASSLSGVFGIMNTEAFF. As DNA, the CDR3 is TGTGCCAGCAGTTTATCCGGAGTTTTCGGGATCATGAACACTGAAGCTTTCTTT.

On this clonotype itself: This clone may be a read error of a much larger clone one base away. The chain carries TRBV25-1 and TRBJ1-1; the match to TRBD1 covers 8 bases. Germline V CDR1 and CDR2: MGHDK, SYGVNS. This CDR3 has 15 amino acids. The CDR3 loop reads CASSPPRGRGTVAFF. DNA of the CDR3: TGTGCCAGCAGTCCACCCAGGGGGCGAGGGACTGTAGCTTTCTTT.

Many counts were recorded for this clonotype. The chain links TRBV5-4 to TRBJ1-1; unclear D gene. Germline V gene data show CDR1 as SGHNT and CDR2 as YYREEE (reference sequence). The CDR3 length is 15 residues. Trimming removed 1 base from V and 0 bases from J, with 10 bases in between. CDR3 nucleotide sequence: TGTGCCAGCAGCTTGTGGCCCTCTATGAACACTGAAGCTTTCTTT. It is translated as CASSLWPSMNTEAFF. Looking up the rest from reference TRBV5-4 and TRBJ1-1 gives the full variable domain: ETGVTQSPTHLIKTRGQQVTLRCSSQSGHNTVSWYQQALGQGPQFIFQYYREEENGRGNFPPRFSGLQFPNYSSELNVNALELDDSALYLCASSLWPSMNTEAFFGQGTRLTVV.

This clonotype was observed a few times. The rearrangement joins TRBV12-3 or TRBV12-4 to TRBJ1-2; 7 bases agree with TRBD1. Unmatched junction bases numbered 12, after V lost 10 bases and J lost 7 bases. This CDR3 region has 13 residues. In nucleotides, the CDR3 is TGTGCCATTCTAACCGGGACAGAGGTTGGCTACACCTTC. Amino acids: CAILTGTEVGYTF.

This clonotype was recorded at least ten times. V is TRBV28 and J is TRBJ2-7; TRBD1 agrees at 9 bases. Trimming took 5 bases from V and 7 from J; bases not matched to a gene: 9. This CDR3 has 14 residues. Germline loops: CDR1 MDHEN, CDR2 SYDVKM. The CDR3 loop reads CASSQTGGGWEQYF. CDR3 nucleotides: TGTGCCAGCAGTCAAACAGGGGGCGGATGGGAGCAGTACTTC.

At least ten counts were recorded for this clonotype. The chain has TRBV4-1 and TRBJ2-7; perhaps D is TRBD1 or TRBD2 (6 bases each). The CDR3 length is 13 residues. V shed 0 bases and J shed 6 bases, with 9 bases lying between them. Germline V gene sequence: CDR1 MGHRA, CDR2 YSYEKL. CDR3 sequence reads: CASSQDWGAEQYF. The CDR3, as DNA: TGCGCCAGCAGCCAAGATTGGGGGGCCGAGCAGTACTTC.

The chain recombines TRBV27 with TRBJ2-7; D perhaps matches TRBD2 (6 bases). The CDR3 is 14 amino acids. CDR1 and CDR2 (germline): MNHEY, SMNVEV (reference sequence). V gave up 5 bases and J gave up 3 bases, with 14 bases separating them. The CDR3 loop is CASSPTLAGYEQYF. The DNA for the CDR3 is TGTGCCAGCAGTCCTACACTAGCTGGCTACGAGCAGTACTTC.

The gene calls are TRBV19 and TRBJ1-5, with D perhaps TRBD1 (6 bases). The CDR3 contains 15 residues. The V and J ends lost 1 base and 6 bases respectively, with 13 bases between them. Germline CDR1 LNHDA, CDR2 SQIVND (reference sequence). CDR3 coding DNA: TGTGCCAGTAGTATAGGGGCAGGGGCGATTCAGCCCCAGCATTTT. As protein: CASSIGAGAIQPQHF.

Only a few counts were recorded for this clonotype. The V gene is TRBV3-1, the J gene TRBJ2-1, with TRBD2 as a possible D gene (6 bases). V lost 4 bases, J lost 4 bases, and 8 bases lay in between. The germline V gene encodes CDR1 LGHDT and CDR2 YNNKEL (reference sequence). There are 13 residues in the CDR3. In DNA, the CDR3 is TGTGCCAGCAGCCGGCGGGGTTACAATGAGCAGTTCTTC. Its translation: CASSRRGYNEQFF.

This clonotype has at least ten counts. The V call is TRBV23-1, the J call TRBJ2-7; D may be TRBD1 (6 bases). TRBV23-1 is labeled an ORF, and its function is uncertain. This CDR3 spans 14 amino acids. V was pared by 6 bases and J by 4 bases, with 16 bases between. The CDR3 protein is CASSTGSEKYEQYF. DNA for the CDR3: TGCGCCAGCAGCACAGGGTCGGAAAAGTACGAGCAGTACTTC.

Only a few counts were recorded for this clonotype. The V call is TRBV7-6, the J call TRBJ2-3; 9 bases line up with TRBD2. Germline values: CDR1 SGHVS, CDR2 FNYEAQ. V shed 1 base, J shed 2 bases, and the junction held 4 bases outside the gene matches. The length of the CDR3 is 16 residues. The CDR3 coding sequence is TGTGCCAGCAGCTTAGGCGGGGGGGCCTTCACAGATACGCAGTATTTT. Translated: CASSLGGGAFTDTQYF.

The CDR3 region is CASSMGQAGNTIYF. The CDR3 DNA is TGTGCCAGCAGCATGGGACAGGCAGGAAACACCATATATTTT. V gene TRBV5-6 combines with J gene TRBJ1-3, with 8 bases fitting TRBD1. The CDR3 is 14 residues long. V lost 4 bases and J lost 4; bases outside the gene matches: 4. Germline V gene sequence: CDR1 SGHDT, CDR2 YYEEEE.

This clonotype came up a few times. CDR3 region: CASSLFGREREAFF. CDR3 coding DNA: TGTGCCAGCAGCTTATTTGGCAGGGAACGGGAAGCTTTCTTT. This rearrangement joins TRBV13 to TRBJ1-1; TRBD1 might be the D (5 bases). This CDR3 has 14 residues. Germline V gene data show CDR1 as PRHDT and CDR2 as FYEKMQ (reference sequence). V was pared by 2 bases and J by 8 bases, with 15 bases between.

This clonotype was found a few times. This rearrangement joins TRBV27 to TRBJ2-7, with TRBD1 identical over 7 bases. The germline gives CDR1 MNHEY, CDR2 SMNVEV (reference sequence). The CDR3 runs to 14 residues. V shed 8 bases, J shed 4 bases, and the junction held 11 bases outside the gene matches. The CDR3 spells CASGAVGGQYEQYF. The CDR3 DNA reads TGTGCCAGCGGTGCGGTAGGGGGCCAATACGAGCAGTACTTC.

This clonotype turned up a few times. The chain carries TRBV7-6 and TRBJ2-2; D is unresolved. The ends were cut back, 5 bases at V and 7 bases at J, with 14 bases in the middle. The CDR3 runs to 14 residues. Germline V gives CDR1 SGHVS, CDR2 FNYEAQ. CDR3 coding DNA: TGTGCCAGCAGCCTGAGTGATCGGCACGGGGAGCTGTTTTTT. It specifies CASSLSDRHGELFF.

The rearrangement uses TRBV4-3 and TRBJ1-4; no firm D call. V was cut by 0 bases and J by 8 bases, with 16 bases left in between. Germline V lookup: CDR1 LGHNA, CDR2 YSLEER. The CDR3 loop spans 16 amino acids. The CDR3 DNA reads as TGCGCCAGCAGCCAAGATCGGGGAGCGATTGGCGAAAAACTGTTTTTT. This codes for CASSQDRGAIGEKLFF.